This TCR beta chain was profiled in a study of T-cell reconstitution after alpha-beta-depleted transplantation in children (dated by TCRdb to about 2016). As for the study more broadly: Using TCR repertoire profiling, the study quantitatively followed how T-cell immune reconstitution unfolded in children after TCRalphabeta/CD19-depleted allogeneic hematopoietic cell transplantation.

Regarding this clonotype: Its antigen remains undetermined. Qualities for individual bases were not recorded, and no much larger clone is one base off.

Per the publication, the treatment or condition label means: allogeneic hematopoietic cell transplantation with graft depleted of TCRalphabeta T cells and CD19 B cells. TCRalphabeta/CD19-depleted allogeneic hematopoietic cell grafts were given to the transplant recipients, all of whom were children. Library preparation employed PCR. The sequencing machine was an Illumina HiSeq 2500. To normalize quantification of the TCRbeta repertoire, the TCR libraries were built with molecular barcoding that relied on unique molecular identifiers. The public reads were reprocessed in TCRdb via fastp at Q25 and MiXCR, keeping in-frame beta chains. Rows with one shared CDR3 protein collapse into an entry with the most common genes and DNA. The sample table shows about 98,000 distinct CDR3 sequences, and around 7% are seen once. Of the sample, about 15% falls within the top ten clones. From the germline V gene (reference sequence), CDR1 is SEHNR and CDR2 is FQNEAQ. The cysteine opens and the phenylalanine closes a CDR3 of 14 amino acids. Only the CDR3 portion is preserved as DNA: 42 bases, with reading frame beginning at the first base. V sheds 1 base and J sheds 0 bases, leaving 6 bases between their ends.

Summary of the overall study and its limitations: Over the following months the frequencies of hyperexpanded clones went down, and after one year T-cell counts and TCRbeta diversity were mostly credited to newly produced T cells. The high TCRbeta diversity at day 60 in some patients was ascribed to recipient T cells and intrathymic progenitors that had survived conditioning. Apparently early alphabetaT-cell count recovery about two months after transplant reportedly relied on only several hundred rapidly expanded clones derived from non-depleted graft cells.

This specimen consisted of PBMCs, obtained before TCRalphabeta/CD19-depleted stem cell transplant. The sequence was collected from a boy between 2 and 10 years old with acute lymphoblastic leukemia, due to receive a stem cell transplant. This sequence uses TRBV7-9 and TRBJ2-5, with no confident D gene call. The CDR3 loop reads CASSLGWNQETQYF. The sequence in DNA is TGTGCCAGCAGCTTAGGATGGAACCAAGAGACCCAGTACTTC.